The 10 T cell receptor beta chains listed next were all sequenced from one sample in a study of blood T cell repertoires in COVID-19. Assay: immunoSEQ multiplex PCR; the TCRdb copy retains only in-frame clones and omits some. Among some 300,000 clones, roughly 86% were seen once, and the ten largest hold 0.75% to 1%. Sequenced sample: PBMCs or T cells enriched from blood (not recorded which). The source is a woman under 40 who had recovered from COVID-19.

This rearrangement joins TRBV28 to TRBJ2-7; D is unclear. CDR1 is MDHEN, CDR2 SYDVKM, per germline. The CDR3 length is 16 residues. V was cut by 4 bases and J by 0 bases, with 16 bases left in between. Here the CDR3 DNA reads TGTGCCAGCAGTTACCTCGGTCACTCAAGCTCCTACGAGCAGTACTTC. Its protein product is CASSYLGHSSSYEQYF.

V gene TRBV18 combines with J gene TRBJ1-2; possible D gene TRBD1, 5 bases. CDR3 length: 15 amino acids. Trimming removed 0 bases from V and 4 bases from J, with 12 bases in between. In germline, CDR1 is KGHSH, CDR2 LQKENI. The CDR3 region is CASSPPGGQGYGYTF. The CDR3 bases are TGTGCCAGCTCACCACCGGGAGGACAAGGCTATGGCTACACCTTC.

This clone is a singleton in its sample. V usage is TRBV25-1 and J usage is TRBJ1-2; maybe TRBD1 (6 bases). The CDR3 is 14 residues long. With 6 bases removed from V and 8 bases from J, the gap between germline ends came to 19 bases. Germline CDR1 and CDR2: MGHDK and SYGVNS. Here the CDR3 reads CASRGASVFEGYTF. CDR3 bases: TGTGCCAGCAGGGGGGCCAGCGTTTTTGAGGGCTACACCTTC.

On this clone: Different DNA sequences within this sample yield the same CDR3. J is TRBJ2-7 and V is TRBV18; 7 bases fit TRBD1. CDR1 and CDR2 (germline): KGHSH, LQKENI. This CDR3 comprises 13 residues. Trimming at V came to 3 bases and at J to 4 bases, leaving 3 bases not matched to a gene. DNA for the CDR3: TGTGCCAGCTCACCGGGACAGAGTTACGAGCAGTACTTC. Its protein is CASSPGQSYEQYF.

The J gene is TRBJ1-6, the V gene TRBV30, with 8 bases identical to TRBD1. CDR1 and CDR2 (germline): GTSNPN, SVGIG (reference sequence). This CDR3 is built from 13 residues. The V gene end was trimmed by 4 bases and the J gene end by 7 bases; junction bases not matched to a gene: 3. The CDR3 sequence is CAWTGGGNSPLHF. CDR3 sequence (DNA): TGTGCCTGGACAGGGGGCGGGAATTCACCCCTCCACTTT. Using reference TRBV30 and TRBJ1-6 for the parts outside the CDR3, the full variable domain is SQTIHQWPATLVQPVGSPLSLECTVEGTSNPNLYWYRQAAGRGLQLLFYSVGIGQISSEVPQNLSASRPQDRQFILSSKKLLLSDSGFYLCAWTGGGNSPLHFGNGTRLTVT.

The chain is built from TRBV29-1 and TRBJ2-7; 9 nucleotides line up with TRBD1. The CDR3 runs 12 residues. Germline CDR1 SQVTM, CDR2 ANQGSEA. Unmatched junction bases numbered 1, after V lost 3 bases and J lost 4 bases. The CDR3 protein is CSVEDRGYEQYF. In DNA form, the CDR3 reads TGCAGCGTTGAGGACAGGGGTTACGAGCAGTACTTC.

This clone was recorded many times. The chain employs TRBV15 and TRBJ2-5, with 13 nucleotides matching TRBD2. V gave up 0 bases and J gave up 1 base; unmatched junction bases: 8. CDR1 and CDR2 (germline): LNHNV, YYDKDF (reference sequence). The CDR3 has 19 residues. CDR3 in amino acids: CATSREWTSGRAPQETQYF. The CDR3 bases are TGTGCCACCAGCAGAGAATGGACTAGCGGGAGAGCCCCCCAAGAGACCCAGTACTTC.

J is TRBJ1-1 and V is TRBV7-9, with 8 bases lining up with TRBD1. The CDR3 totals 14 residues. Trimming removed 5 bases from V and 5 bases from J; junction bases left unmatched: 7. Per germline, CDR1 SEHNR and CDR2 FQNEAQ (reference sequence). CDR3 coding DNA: TGTGCCAGCAGCCCATGGACAGGGAGGACTGAAGCTTTCTTT. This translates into CASSPWTGRTEAFF.

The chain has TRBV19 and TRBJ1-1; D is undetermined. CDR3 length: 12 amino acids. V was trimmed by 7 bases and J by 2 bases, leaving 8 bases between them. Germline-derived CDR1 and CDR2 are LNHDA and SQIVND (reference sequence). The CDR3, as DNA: TGTGCCAGTATTAGAACCAACACTGAAGCTTTCTTT. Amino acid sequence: CASIRTNTEAFF. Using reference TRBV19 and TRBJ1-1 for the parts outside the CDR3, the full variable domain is DGGITQSPKYLFRKEGQNVTLSCEQNLNHDAMYWYRQDPGQGLRLIYYSQIVNDFQKGDIAEGYSVSREKKESFPLTVTSAQKNPTAFYLCASIRTNTEAFFGQGTRLTVV.

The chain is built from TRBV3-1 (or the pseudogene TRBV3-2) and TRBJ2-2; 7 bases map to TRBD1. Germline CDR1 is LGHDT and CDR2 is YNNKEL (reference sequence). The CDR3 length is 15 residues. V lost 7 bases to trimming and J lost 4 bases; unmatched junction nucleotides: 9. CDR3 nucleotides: TGTGCCAGCAAACAGGGGCCTTCTTCCACCGGGGAGCTGTTTTTT. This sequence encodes CASKQGPSSTGELFF.